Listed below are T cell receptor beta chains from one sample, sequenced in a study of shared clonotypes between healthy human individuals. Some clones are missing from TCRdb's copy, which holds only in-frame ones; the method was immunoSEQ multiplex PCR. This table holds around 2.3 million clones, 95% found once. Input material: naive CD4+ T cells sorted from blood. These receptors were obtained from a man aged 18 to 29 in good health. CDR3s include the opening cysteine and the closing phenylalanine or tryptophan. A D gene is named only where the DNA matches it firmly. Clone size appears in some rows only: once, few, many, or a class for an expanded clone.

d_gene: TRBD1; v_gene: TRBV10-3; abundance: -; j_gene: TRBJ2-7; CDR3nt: TGTGCCATCAGTGAGCAAACCGGGACAGGGAAATACGAGCAGTACTTC; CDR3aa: CAISEQTGTGKYEQYF
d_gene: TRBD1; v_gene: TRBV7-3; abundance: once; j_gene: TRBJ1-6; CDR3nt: TGTGCCAGCAGCAGACAGGGCGGCAATTCACCCCTCCACTTT; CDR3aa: CASSRQGGNSPLHF
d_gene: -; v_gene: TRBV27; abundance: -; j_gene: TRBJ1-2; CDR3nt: TGTGCCAGCAGTTCTCGCCGGGCGGAGACTAACTATGGCTACACCTTC; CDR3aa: CASSSRRAETNYGYTF
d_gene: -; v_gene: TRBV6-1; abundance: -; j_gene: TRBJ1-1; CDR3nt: TGTGCCAGCTGCTGGGGGTGGGAGAACACTGAAGCTTTCTTT; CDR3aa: CASCWGWENTEAFF
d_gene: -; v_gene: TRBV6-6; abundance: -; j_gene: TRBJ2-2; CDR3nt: TGTGCCAGCGGGAATACACGGGGTGGCACCGGGGAGCTGTTTTTT; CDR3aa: CASGNTRGGTGELFF
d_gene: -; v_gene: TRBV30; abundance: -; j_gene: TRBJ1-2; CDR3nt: TGTGCCTGGAGCTTTGGGCCTACCTATGGCTACACCTTC; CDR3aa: CAWSFGPTYGYTF
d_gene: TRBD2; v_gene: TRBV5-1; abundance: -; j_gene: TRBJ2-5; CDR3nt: TGCGCCAGCAGCTATACTAGCGGGGGAGAGACCCAGTACTTC; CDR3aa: CASSYTSGGETQYF
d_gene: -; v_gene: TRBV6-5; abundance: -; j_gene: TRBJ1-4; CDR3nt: TGTGCCAGCAGTTACCCTCGGACTACTGAAAAACTGTTTTTT; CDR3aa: CASSYPRTTEKLFF
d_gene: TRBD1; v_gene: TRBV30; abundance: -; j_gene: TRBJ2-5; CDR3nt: TGTGCCTGGAGTGGGGGACAGGGAAGGCAAGAGACCCAGTACTTC; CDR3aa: CAWSGGQGRQETQYF
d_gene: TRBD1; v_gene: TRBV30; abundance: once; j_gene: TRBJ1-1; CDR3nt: TGTGCCTGGAGTGTGGAGGACAGGGAAGCTTTCTTT; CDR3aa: CAWSVEDREAFF
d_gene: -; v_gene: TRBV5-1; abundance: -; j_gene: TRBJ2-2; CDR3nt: TGCGCCAGCAGCCCCCCCCCACTGGACACCGGGGAGCTGTTTTTT; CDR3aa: CASSPPPLDTGELFF
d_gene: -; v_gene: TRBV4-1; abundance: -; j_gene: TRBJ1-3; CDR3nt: TGCGCCAGCAGCCAAGGGGGCCGGGACGGATCTGGAAACACCATATATTTT; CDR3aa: CASSQGGRDGSGNTIYF
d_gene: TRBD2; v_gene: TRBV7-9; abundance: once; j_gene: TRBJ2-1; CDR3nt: TGTGCCAGCAGCTTACTGGGCGGGAGGTTACAAGAGCAGTTCTTC; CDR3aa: CASSLLGGRLQEQFF
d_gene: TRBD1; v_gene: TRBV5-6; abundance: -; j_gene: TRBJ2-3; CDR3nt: TGTGCCAGCAGCTTGGGGACAGGGAGACCAGATACGCAGTATTTT; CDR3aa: CASSLGTGRPDTQYF
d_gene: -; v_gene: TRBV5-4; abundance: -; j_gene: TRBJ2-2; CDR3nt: TGTGCCAGCAGCTTAGGGGGGCGCGACGGGGAGCTGTTTTTT; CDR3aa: CASSLGGRDGELFF
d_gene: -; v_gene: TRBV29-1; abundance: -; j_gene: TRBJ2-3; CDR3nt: TGCAGCGTGGCCGGAATACGGGGCGGCACAGATACGCAGTATTTT; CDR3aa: CSVAGIRGGTDTQYF
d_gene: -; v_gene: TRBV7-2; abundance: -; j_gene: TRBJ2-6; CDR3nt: TGTGCCAGCAGCTTGGACCGTCCCTCTGGGGCCAACGTCCTGACTTTC; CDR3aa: CASSLDRPSGANVLTF
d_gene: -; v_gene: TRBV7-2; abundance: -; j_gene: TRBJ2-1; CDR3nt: TGTGCCAGCAGCTTCGGGGGCGAGCAGTTCTTC; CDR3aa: CASSFGGEQFF
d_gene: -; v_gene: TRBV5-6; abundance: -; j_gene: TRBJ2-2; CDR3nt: TGTGCCAGCAGTAACCAGGGTAGGGTGCCCGGGGAGCTGTTTTTT; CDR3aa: CASSNQGRVPGELFF
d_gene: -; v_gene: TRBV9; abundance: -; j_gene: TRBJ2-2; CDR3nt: TGTGCCAGCAGCCCCGCGGTAGGGGCGGGCACCGGGGAGCTGTTTTTT; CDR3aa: CASSPAVGAGTGELFF
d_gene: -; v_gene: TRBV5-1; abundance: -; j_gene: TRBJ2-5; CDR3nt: TGCGCCAGCAGCTTTCGGGGATTACAAGAGACCCAGTACTTC; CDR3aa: CASSFRGLQETQYF
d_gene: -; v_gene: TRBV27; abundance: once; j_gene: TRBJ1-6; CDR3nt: TGTGCCTCCTCTATGGGGGCTTATAATTCACCCCTCCACTTT; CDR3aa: CASSMGAYNSPLHF
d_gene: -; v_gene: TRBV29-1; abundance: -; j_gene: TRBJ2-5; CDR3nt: TGCAGCGTTGGCAGGGGAGAGACCCAGTACTTC; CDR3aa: CSVGRGETQYF
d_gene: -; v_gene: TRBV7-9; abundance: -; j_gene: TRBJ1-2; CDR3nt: TGTGCCAGCAGCTTTAGGACAGCCCGGATTGGGGACTATGGCTACACCTTC; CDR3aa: CASSFRTARIGDYGYTF
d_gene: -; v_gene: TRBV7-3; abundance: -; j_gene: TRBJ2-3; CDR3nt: TGTGCCAGCAGCTCCCAGGGACTGGCGGATACGCAGTATTTT; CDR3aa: CASSSQGLADTQYF
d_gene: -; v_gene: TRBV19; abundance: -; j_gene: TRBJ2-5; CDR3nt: TGTGCCAGTAGTCGGGGGAAAGAGACCCAGTACTTC; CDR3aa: CASSRGKETQYF
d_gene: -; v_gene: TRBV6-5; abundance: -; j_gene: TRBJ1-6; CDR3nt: TGTGCCAGCAGTTACGATGCAGGGGCAAATTCACCCCTCCACTTT; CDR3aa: CASSYDAGANSPLHF
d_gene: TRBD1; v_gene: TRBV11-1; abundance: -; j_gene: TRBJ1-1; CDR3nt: TGTGCCAGCAGCCCCTCCGGGACAGGGGATCCCAACACTGAAGCTTTCTTT; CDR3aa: CASSPSGTGDPNTEAFF
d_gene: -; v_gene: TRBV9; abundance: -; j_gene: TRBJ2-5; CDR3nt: TGTGCCAGCAGCGAGGCGGGCCCAACGGAGACCCAGTACTTC; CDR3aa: CASSEAGPTETQYF
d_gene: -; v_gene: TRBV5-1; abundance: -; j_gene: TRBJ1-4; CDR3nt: TGCGCCAGCAGCTTGGTCCTGGGTTCAAAACTGTTTTTT; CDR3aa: CASSLVLGSKLFF
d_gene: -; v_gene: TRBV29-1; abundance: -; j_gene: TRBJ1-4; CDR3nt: TGCAGCGTGGCGGCAGAGCCTAATGAAAAACTGTTTTTT; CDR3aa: CSVAAEPNEKLFF
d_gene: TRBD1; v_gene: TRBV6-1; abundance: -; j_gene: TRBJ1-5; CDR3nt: TGTGCCAGCAGTGGGGAACAGGGGGCAAATCAGCCCCAGCATTTT; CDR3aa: CASSGEQGANQPQHF
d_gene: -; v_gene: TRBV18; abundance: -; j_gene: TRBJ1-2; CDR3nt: TGTGCCAGCTCACCGCCCAAGAGGGGTGAGTATGGCTACACCTTC; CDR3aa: CASSPPKRGEYGYTF
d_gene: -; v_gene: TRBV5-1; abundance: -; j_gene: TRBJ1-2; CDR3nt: TGCGCCAGCAGAATGGACAGTCTCACCTACACCTTC; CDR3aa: CASRMDSLTYTF
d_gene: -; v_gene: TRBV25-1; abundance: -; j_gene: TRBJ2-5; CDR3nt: TGTGCCAGCAGTGAATTAGACCCACCCCAAGAGACCCAGTACTTC; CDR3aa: CASSELDPPQETQYF
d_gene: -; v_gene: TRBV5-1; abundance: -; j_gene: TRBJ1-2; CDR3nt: TGCGCCAGCAGCTTGGACCCGGGTCCCTATGGCTACACCTTC; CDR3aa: CASSLDPGPYGYTF
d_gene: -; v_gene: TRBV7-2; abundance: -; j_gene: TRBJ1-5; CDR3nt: TGTGCCAGCTGTCCTTTATCTGCGTCAGCCTTGGTTCAGCCCCAGCATTTT; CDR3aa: CASCPLSASALVQPQHF
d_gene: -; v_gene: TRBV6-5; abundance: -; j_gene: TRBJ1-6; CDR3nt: TGTGCCAGCAGTACCGCGTTGAGCAATTCACCCCTCCACTTT; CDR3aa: CASSTALSNSPLHF
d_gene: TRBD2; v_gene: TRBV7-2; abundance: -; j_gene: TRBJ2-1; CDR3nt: TGTGCCAGCAGCCCCCTTAGCGGGGGGTCTTACAATGAGCAGTTCTTC; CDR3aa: CASSPLSGGSYNEQFF
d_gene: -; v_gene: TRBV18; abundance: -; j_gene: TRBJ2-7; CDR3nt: TGTGCCAGCTCACGGGGTGGGTCCTACGAGCAGTACTTC; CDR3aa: CASSRGGSYEQYF
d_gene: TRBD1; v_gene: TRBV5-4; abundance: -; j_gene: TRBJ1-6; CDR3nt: TGTGCCAGCAGCACGGGACAGGGAAATTCACCCCTCCACTTT; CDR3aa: CASSTGQGNSPLHF
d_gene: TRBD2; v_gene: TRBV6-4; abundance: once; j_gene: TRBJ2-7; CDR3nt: TGTGCCAGCACTAATACCTGGACTAGCACCTACGAGCAGTACTTC; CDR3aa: CASTNTWTSTYEQYF
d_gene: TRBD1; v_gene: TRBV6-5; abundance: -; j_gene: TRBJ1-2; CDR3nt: TGTGCCAGCAGTTATCACCACAGGGGAACGGTCTATGGCTACACCTTC; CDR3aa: CASSYHHRGTVYGYTF
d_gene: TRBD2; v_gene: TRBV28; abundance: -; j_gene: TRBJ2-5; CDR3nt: TGTGCCAGCAGTCAACGCGCGGGGCGGGGGATTCAAGAGACCCAGTACTTC; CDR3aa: CASSQRAGRGIQETQYF
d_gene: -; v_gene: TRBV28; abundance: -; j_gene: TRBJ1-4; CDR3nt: TGTGCCAGCAGTTTTGCGCGGGCCCGGGCTAATGAAAAACTGTTTTTT; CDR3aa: CASSFARARANEKLFF